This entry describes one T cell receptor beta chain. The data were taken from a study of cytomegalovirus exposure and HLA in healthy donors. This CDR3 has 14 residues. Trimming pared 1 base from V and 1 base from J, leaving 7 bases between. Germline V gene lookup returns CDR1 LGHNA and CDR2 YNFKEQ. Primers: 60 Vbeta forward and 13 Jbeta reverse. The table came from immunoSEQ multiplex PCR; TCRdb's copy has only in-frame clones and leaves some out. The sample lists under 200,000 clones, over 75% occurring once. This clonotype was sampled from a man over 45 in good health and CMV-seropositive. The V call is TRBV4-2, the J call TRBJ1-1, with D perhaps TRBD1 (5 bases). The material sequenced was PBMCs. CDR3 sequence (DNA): TGTGCCAGCAGCCAAGGGACAACGAACACTGAAGCTTTCTTT. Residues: CASSQGTTNTEAFF.